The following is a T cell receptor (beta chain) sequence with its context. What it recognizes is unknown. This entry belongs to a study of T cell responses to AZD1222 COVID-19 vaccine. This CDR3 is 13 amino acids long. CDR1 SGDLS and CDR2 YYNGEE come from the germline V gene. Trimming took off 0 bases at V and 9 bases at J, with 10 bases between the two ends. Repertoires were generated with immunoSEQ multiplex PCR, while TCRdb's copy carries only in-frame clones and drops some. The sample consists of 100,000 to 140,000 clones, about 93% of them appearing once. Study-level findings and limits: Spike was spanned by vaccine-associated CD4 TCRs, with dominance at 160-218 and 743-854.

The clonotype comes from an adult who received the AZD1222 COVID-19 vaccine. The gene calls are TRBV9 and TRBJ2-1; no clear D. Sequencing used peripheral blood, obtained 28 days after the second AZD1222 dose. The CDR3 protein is CASSVASGGEQFF. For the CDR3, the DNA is TGTGCCAGCAGCGTAGCTTCGGGCGGTGAGCAGTTCTTC.